This T cell receptor (beta chain) was captured in a study of CD8+ T cells in alopecia areata. The wider study: Administration of oral tofacitinib to treated patients was at 5 to 10 mg twice daily.

RNA extraction was followed by reverse transcription into cDNA, which acted as the sequencing template. TCRdb keeps only in-frame clones here, not all; method: immunoSEQ multiplex PCR. The sample includes hundreds of thousands of clones, 66% of them seen just once. Trimming shortened V by 2 bases and J by 2 bases, and 6 bases separated the two germline ends. This CDR3 comprises 12 residues. Germline lookup yields CDR1 GTSNPN and CDR2 SVGIG (reference sequence). The treatment was: oral pan-JAK inhibitor, 5-10 mg twice daily. Alopecia areata patients provided lesional scalp punch biopsies and peripheral blood, both collected for the study. The authors sorted CD4+ and CD8+ T cells from PBMCs.

The sequence was collected from a human donor with alopecia areata. The sequenced sample was CD4+ T cells sorted from blood, obtained at approximately week 42, from a patient treated with tofacitinib. This sequence joins TRBV30 and TRBJ1-2, with a tentative D call TRBD1 (5 bases). The CDR3: CAWSQGNYGYTF. CDR3 coding DNA: TGTGCCTGGAGTCAGGGCAACTATGGCTACACCTTC.